One sample yielded the 13 T cell receptor beta chains listed below, sequenced in a study of T cells in women clearing cervical HPV infection (dated by TCRdb to the late 2010s). The library was built by means of the immunoSEQ multiplex PCR assay. Drawn from immuneACCESS, this table holds only the in-frame rearrangements with V and J called that TCRdb kept. Clones are partly lost; checked studies trace under half to an unresolved V gene and leave the rest unexplained. The sample's table covers fewer than 35,000 clones. The top ten clones comprise nearly 7% of the sample. The sequencing sample was made of blood buffy coat. The receptors shown here come from a woman between 18 and 70 years old with a cervical HPV16 infection that either progressed to CIN3+ or cleared (not recorded which).

Notes on this clone: The read comes to an end 3 residues before the CDR3 does, leaving the germline J gene to fill in the end. The chain carries TRBV18 and TRBJ2-1; 7 nucleotides align to TRBD1. This CDR3 spans 15 amino acids. The germline V gene has CDR1 KGHSH and CDR2 LQKENI. V lost 2 bases, J lost 9 bases, and 10 bases stayed unmatched. The CDR3 DNA, read in part, is TGTGCCAGCTCACCAATGCCCAGGGGGATCGGTGAG. Translating gives CASSPMPRGIGE. The full CDR3 is CASSPMPRGIGEQFF.

CDR3 DNA, as far as it was read: TGTGCCAGCGGGCTAGCGGGAGCACGCTACAATGAG. Encoded protein: CASGLAGARYNE. From start to end, the CDR3 is CASGLAGARYNEQFF. V and J are TRBV7-2 and TRBJ2-1, with 10 bases aligning to TRBD2. The CDR3 goes on 3 residues after the read ends, and that part is filled in from the germline J gene. The V gene end was trimmed by 8 bases and the J gene end by 3 bases; junction bases not matched to a gene: 7. In germline, CDR1 is SGHTA, CDR2 FQGNSA. This CDR3 has 15 residues. Filled out from reference TRBV7-2 and TRBJ2-1, the complete variable domain reads GAGVSQSPSNKVTEKGKDVELRCDPISGHTALYWYRQSLGQGLEFLIYFQGNSAPDKSGLPSDRFSAERTGGSVSTLTIQRTQQEDSAVYLCASGLAGARYNEQFFGPGTRLTVL.

For this clone: The CDR3 goes on 3 residues after the read ends, and that part is filled in from the germline J gene. The chain employs TRBV30 and TRBJ1-4, with D maybe TRBD1 (5 bases). Germline V gene sequence: CDR1 GTSNPN, CDR2 SVGIG (reference sequence). CDR3 length: 16 amino acids. V shed 3 bases and J shed 4 bases, with 18 bases lying between them. The sequenced part of the CDR3 DNA is TGTGCCTGGAGAACCCTTGACAGAAACCGTAATGAAAAA. It codes for CAWRTLDRNRNEK. The whole CDR3 protein is CAWRTLDRNRNEKLFF.

Concerning this clone itself: The CDR3 is cut off 3 residues early in the read; its end comes from the germline J gene. The V and J genes are TRBV7-2 and TRBJ1-4; D is uncertain. CDR1 is SGHTA and CDR2 is FQGNSA in the germline V gene. The CDR3 has 15 amino acids. The V and J ends lost 5 bases and 0 bases respectively, with 10 bases between them. The CDR3 is CASSRDSPTNEKLFF. CDR3 DNA, as far as it was read: TGTGCCAGCAGCCGCGACTCACCAACTAATGAAAAA.

Concerning this clone: The read comes to an end 3 residues before the CDR3 does, leaving the germline J gene to fill in the end. Other nucleotide sequences in the sample specify the same CDR3. The chain recombines TRBV18 with TRBJ1-3, with D possibly matching TRBD1 (5 bases). V shed 2 bases and J shed 2 bases, with 16 bases lying between them. The germline gives CDR1 KGHSH, CDR2 LQKENI. This CDR3 is built from 17 residues. The chain's CDR3 is CASSPIDRHSTGNTIYF. The sequenced CDR3 bases are TGTGCCAGCTCACCAATTGACAGACATTCCACTGGAAACACC. The variable domain in full, with the rest retrieved from reference TRBV18 and TRBJ1-3, is NAGVMQNPRHLVRRRGQEARLRCSPMKGHSHVYWYRQLPEEGLKFMVYLQKENIIDESGMPKERFSAEFPKEGPSILRIQQVVRGDSAAYFCASSPIDRHSTGNTIYFGEGSWLTVV.

Note on this clone: The DNA ends 3 residues before the CDR3 does, and the rest of the CDR3 is filled in from the germline J gene. The chain is built from TRBV5-4 and TRBJ2-7; possibly TRBD1 for D (6 bases). CDR1 is SGHNT and CDR2 is YYREEE in the germline V gene (reference sequence). This CDR3 has 14 residues. Trimming cost V 1 base and J 1 base, with 9 bases left between them. The CDR3 sequence is CASSLWQGSYEQYF. The sequenced CDR3 bases are TGTGCCAGCAGCTTGTGGCAGGGGTCCTACGAG.

Regarding this clone: The read finishes 3 residues shy of the CDR3 end, and the germline J gene is used to complete it. V is TRBV30 and J is TRBJ1-1, with TRBD1 as a possible D gene (5 bases). V lost 4 bases, J lost 1 base, and 13 bases lay in between. The CDR3 extends over 14 amino acids. Germline lookup yields CDR1 GTSNPN and CDR2 SVGIG (reference sequence). Partial CDR3 DNA: TGTGCCTGGATACGGATGACAGAGAACACTGAA. Amino acids: CAWIRMTENTE. The entire CDR3 protein is CAWIRMTENTEAFF.

A word on this clone: The read is 3 residues too short to cover the CDR3 end, so that end is filled in from the germline J gene. The chain carries TRBV5-6 and TRBJ1-5; TRBD1 is a possible D gene (5 bases). This CDR3 has 13 residues. Germline V gene data show CDR1 as SGHDT and CDR2 as YYEEEE. The V gene lost 0 bases and the J gene lost 9 bases, with 10 bases spanning the gap. This chain's CDR3 is CASSLGGGGPQHF. The CDR3 DNA, read in part, is TGTGCCAGCAGCTTGGGGGGCGGGGGGCCC.

Details on this clone: The read stops 3 residues short of the end of the CDR3; the missing end is completed from the germline J gene. The chain couples TRBV5-1 to TRBJ1-1, with D possibly matching TRBD1 (6 bases). V was clipped by 2 bases and J by 5 bases, with 10 bases between them. There are 13 residues in the CDR3. Germline CDR1 reads SGHRS; CDR2 reads YFSETQ. The sequenced CDR3 bases are TGCGCCAGCAGCTTACAGGGTGGTACTGAA. Protein product: CASSLQGGTE. The complete CDR3 reads CASSLQGGTEAFF.

For this clone: The CDR3 extends 3 residues past the end of the read, so its final part is completed from the germline J gene. This chain links TRBV20-1 with TRBJ2-1, with 10 bases that match TRBD2. This CDR3 region has 15 residues. From germline, CDR1 is DFQATT and CDR2 SNEGSKA (reference sequence). V trimming: 0 bases; J trimming: 7 bases; junction bases outside the gene matches: 6. The CDR3 region is CSARDLLAGENEQFF. The CDR3 DNA, read in part, is TGCAGTGCTAGAGATCTCCTAGCGGGGGAAAATGAG.

As to this clone: The sequenced fragment ends 3 residues before the CDR3 boundary, so the rest is inferred from the germline J gene. The rearrangement links TRBV6-2 or TRBV6-3 to TRBJ2-3; the match to TRBD1 covers 7 bases. There are 14 residues in the CDR3. Germline V gives CDR1 MNHEY, CDR2 SVGEGT. CDR3 DNA (partial): TGTGCCAGCAGGCTGGGACAGAACAATCAGCCG. Protein product: CASRLGQNNQP. The full CDR3 protein reads CASRLGQNNQPQYF.

Notes on this clone: The read falls 3 residues short of the CDR3 end, and the missing part is taken from the germline J gene. The J gene is TRBJ2-2, the V gene TRBV13, with TRBD2 identical over 8 bases. CDR3 length: 16 amino acids. The V segment lost 5 bases and the J segment 8 bases; nucleotides outside the gene matches: 13. Germline V lookup: CDR1 PRHDT, CDR2 FYEKMQ (reference sequence). The sequenced part of the CDR3 DNA is TGTGCCAGCAGCCTGGGACTAGGTTCTCGTTTGGGGGAG. This codes for CASSLGLGSRLGE. The entire CDR3 is CASSLGLGSRLGELFF.

Regarding this clone: At one end, the junction sequence differs from germline, possibly due to a read error. Read sequence stops 3 residues before the CDR3 end, and the germline J gene provides the missing end. The gene calls are TRBV4-2 and TRBJ2-3, with D maybe TRBD2 (6 bases). The CDR3 sequence is 16 residues long. Germline assignment: CDR1 LGHNA and CDR2 YNFKEQ. The CDR3: CASSLGASGQPDTQYF. The part of the CDR3 DNA that was read is TGCGCCAGCAGCCTTGGGGCGAGCGGGCAACCAGATACG.